The sequence of this TCR beta chain was determined in a study of control samples from healthy donors and cancer patients. Produced via immunoSEQ multiplex PCR; TCRdb's table is partial and in-frame only. This table holds roughly 43,000 clones, roughly 94% found once. The TCR originated in a man in his fifties or sixties in good health. The sample comprised blood.

CDR3 sequence (DNA): TGTGCCAGTAGTATACGGGCAGGGGATACAATCTACGAGCAGTACTTC. This codes for CASSIRAGDTIYEQYF. The rearrangement uses TRBV19 and TRBJ2-7; possible D gene TRBD1, 6 bases. Between the trimmed V and J ends, which lost 2 bases and 3 bases, there was a span of 17 bases. CDR1 and CDR2 (germline): LNHDA, SQIVND (reference sequence). The length of the CDR3 is 16 residues.